This T cell receptor (beta chain) is drawn from a study of shared clonotypes between healthy human individuals. This CDR3 has 11 amino acids. Trimming stripped 5 bases from V and 7 bases from J, with 6 bases between. Germline CDR1 and CDR2: SNHLY and FYNNEI. Regarding this clone: Its antigen is as yet unknown.

General observations from the study: The generation probabilities recorded for non-shared clonotypes fell below those of clonotypes shared by all four donors.

Sequencing used immunoSEQ multiplex PCR; TCRdb keeps in-frame clones, though not all of them. The sample contains around 1.5 million clones, approximately 98% of which appear only once. The chain joins TRBV2 to TRBJ2-1, with D tentatively TRBD1 (6 bases). The sequencing input was naive CD4+ T cells sorted from blood. Subset described: CD45RA+ positively selected. This sequence originates from a man between 25 and 39 years old in good health. The CDR3 region has the DNA TGTGCCAGCAGTCAGGGGAATGAGCAGTTCTTC. Translating it yields CASSQGNEQFF.